This T cell receptor (beta chain) emerged from a study of Ad26.COV2.S vaccination and SARS-CoV-2 variants. Study-wide findings and caveats: Non-spike TCR breadth was similar in vaccine and placebo recipients.

This table comes from immunoSEQ multiplex PCR, and its TCRdb copy is limited to in-frame clones, with some not included. The sample comprises about 420,000 clones, roughly 90% of which are singletons, and about 3.6% rests with the top ten. As to this clone: Its target is not known.

The J segment lost 4 bases and the V segment lost 3 bases, leaving 2 bases of the junction unmatched. Germline-derived CDR1 and CDR2 are SGDLS and YYNGEE. The CDR3 totals 13 residues. Treatment: about 20 received Ad26.COV2.S at low or high dose, single or two shots; five or six received placebo; per-sample allocation not given. The samples were gathered on day 63 after the first injection of vaccine or placebo. The J gene is TRBJ2-7, the V gene TRBV9, with TRBD1 matching 9 bases. The material was peripheral blood, obtained in a trial of Ad26.COV2.S vaccine versus placebo. This TCR derives from a person aged 18-60 years who received the Ad26.COV2.S COVID-19 vaccine or a placebo. As DNA, the CDR3 is TGTGCCAGCAGCGGGACAGGGGCTTACGAGCAGTACTTC. Translated: CASSGTGAYEQYF.